The 5 T cell receptor beta chains listed next were all sequenced from one sample in a study of metastatic and nonmetastatic thyroid tumors. Nobody among the patients had been given any treatment before thyroid surgery. TCRdb re-analyzed the PCR reads using MiXCR. In the table there are some 21,000 clones, about 30% of which are singletons. The specimen sequenced was tumor tissue. Every receptor here comes from a female donor with papillary thyroid cancer or a benign thyroid nodule (not recorded which). Some clones in this sample may be carry-over from other donors' samples.

The J gene is TRBJ1-5, the V gene TRBV2; 7 bases line up with TRBD1. Germline lookup yields CDR1 SNHLY and CDR2 FYNNEI. The CDR3 runs 16 residues. V lost 7 bases to trimming and J lost 3 bases; unmatched junction nucleotides: 12. The CDR3 DNA reads as TGTGCCAGCAAGACAGGGTGCAATTCGGTCAATCAGCCCCAGCATTTT. The encoded protein is CASKTGCNSVNQPQHF. Supplemented by reference TRBV2 and TRBJ1-5, the full variable domain reads EPEVTQTPSHQVTQMGQEVILRCVPISNHLYFYWYRQILGQKVEFLVSFYNNEISEKSEIFDDQFSVERPDGSNFTLKIRSTKLEDSAMYFCASKTGCNSVNQPQHFGDGTRLSIL.

About this clone: Since no conserved phenylalanine or tryptophan closes the CDR3, a read error is the likely cause. The chain combines TRBV15 with TRBJ2-1; tentative D call: TRBD2 (6 bases). Trimming took 2 bases from V and 4 from J, leaving 21 bases between them. The CDR3 runs 18 residues. In germline, CDR1 is LNHNV, CDR2 YYDKDF (reference sequence). The CDR3 spells CATSRYVSRGSRYNEQFL. The DNA of the CDR3 is TGTGCCACCAGCAGATATGTGTCGCGGGGTAGTAGATACAATGAGCAGTTCCTC.

In its sample, this clone was seen a few times. A much bigger clone sits one base away, suggesting this may be a read error. The CDR3 does not close with the conserved phenylalanine or tryptophan, likely indicating a read error. This rearrangement joins TRBV20-1 to TRBJ2-7; 8 bases align to TRBD1. Germline V CDR1 and CDR2: DFQATT, SNEGSKA (reference sequence). The CDR3 has 12 amino acids. The CDR3 loop reads CTVEGQVGEQYL. CDR3 DNA: TGCACCGTAGAGGGACAGGTTGGCGAGCAGTACCTC.

Of note for this clone: One end of the junction is discordant with germline, which a read error may explain. The V gene is TRBV11-2, the J gene TRBJ2-2; TRBD2 agrees at 11 bases. The germline gives CDR1 SGHAT, CDR2 FQNNGV. The CDR3 contains 18 residues. The CDR3 bases are TGTGCCAGCATCTTAAGTCTAGCGGGGGGCCGGGGCACCGGGGAGCTGTTCTTT. It encodes CASILSLAGGRGTGELFF.

At least ten counts were recorded for this clone. The V call is TRBV20-1, the J call TRBJ1-1; 7 positions match TRBD1. Germline CDR1 DFQATT, CDR2 SNEGSKA (reference sequence). The CDR3 runs 16 residues. After removal of 6 bases from V and 0 bases from J, the junction contained 13 bases not matched to a gene. For the CDR3, the DNA is TGCAGTGCCGCCGGCGGGACAGATCGTATGAACACTGAAGCTTTCTTT. It codes for CSAAGGTDRMNTEAFF.